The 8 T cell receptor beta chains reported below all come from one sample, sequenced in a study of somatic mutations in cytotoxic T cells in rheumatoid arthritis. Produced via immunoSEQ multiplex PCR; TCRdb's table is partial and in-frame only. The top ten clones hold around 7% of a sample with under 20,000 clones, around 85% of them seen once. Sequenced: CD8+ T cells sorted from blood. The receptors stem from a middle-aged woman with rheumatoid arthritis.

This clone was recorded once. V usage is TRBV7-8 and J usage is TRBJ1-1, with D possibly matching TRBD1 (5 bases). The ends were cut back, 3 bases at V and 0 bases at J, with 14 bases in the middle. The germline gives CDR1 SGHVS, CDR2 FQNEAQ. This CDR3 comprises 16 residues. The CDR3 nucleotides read TGTGCCAGCAGCTTGTATGAACAGGACCTGAACACTGAAGCTTTCTTT. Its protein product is CASSLYEQDLNTEAFF.

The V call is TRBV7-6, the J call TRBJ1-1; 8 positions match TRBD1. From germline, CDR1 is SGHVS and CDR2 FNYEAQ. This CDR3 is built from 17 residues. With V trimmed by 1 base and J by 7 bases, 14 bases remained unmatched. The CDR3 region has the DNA TGTGCCAGCAGCTTAGGAAGGGTTGGACAGGGCGTCGGTGAAGCTTTCTTT. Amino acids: CASSLGRVGQGVGEAFF. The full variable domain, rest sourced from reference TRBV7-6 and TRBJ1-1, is GAGVSQSPRYKVTKRGQDVALRCDPISGHVSLYWYRQALGQGPEFLTYFNYEAQQDKSGLPNDRFSAERPEGSISTLTIQRTEQRDSAMYRCASSLGRVGQGVGEAFFGQGTRLTVV.

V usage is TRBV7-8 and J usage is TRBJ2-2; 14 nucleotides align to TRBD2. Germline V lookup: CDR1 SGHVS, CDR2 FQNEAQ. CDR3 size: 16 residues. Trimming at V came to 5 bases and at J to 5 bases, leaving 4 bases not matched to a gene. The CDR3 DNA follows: TGTGCCAGCAGCCCGGGACTAGCGGGAGCTACCGGGGAGCTGTTTTTT. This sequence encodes CASSPGLAGATGELFF.

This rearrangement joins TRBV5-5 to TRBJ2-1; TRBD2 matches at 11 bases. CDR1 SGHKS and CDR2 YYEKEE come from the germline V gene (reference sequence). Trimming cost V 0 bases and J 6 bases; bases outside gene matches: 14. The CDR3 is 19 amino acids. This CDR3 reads CASSLVSRWGSGRANEQFF. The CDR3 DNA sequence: TGTGCCAGCAGCTTGGTGTCCCGCTGGGGTAGCGGGAGGGCCAATGAGCAGTTCTTC.

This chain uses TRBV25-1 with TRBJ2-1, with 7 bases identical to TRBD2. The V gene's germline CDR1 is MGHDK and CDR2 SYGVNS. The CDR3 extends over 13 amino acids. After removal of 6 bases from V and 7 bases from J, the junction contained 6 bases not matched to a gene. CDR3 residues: CASRRASGNEQFF. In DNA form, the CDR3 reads TGTGCCAGCAGAAGGGCTAGCGGAAATGAGCAGTTCTTC.

The CDR3 spells CATPHGEKIAEAFF. CDR3 DNA sequence: TGTGCCACCCCTCACGGGGAGAAAATTGCTGAAGCTTTCTTT. This sequence joins TRBV19 and TRBJ1-1; D remains unclear. This CDR3 is 14 amino acids long. Germline CDR1 LNHDA, CDR2 SQIVND (reference sequence). Trimming removed 10 bases from V and 6 bases from J, with 21 bases in between.

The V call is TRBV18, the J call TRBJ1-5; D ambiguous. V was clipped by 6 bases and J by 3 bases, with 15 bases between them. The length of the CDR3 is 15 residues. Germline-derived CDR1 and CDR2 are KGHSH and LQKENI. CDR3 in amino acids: CASSPSAGINQPQHF. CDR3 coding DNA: TGTGCCAGCTCCCCGTCGGCAGGTATCAATCAGCCCCAGCATTTT.

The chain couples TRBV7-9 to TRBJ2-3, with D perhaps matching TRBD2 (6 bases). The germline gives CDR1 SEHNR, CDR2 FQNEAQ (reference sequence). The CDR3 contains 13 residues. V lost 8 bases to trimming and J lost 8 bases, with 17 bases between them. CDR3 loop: CASRGIADRTQYF. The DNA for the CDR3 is TGTGCCAGCCGGGGGATCGCCGACCGTACGCAGTATTTT.